Listed below are T cell receptor beta chains from one sample, sequenced in a study of shared clonotypes between healthy human individuals. TCRdb keeps only in-frame clones here, not all; method: immunoSEQ multiplex PCR. The profile shows just over 2,000,000 clones, roughly 94% of them singletons. Sequences were obtained from naive CD8+ T cells sorted from blood. These receptors were taken from a man in his late teens or twenties in good health. CDR3s include the opening cysteine and the closing phenylalanine or tryptophan. D genes are given only for firm matches. Clone size, where shown, is once, few, many, or a class for clones that have expanded.

V gene	CDR3 length	D gene	clone size	J gene	CDR3 DNA	CDR3 protein
TRBV13	13	NA	NA	TRBJ1-1	TGTGCCAGCAGCTTAAGTAGGAACACTGAAGCTTTCTTT	CASSLSRNTEAFF
TRBV5-5	14	NA	NA	TRBJ2-7	TGTGCCAGCAGCTTGGGCAGGATTACCTACGAGCAGTACTTC	CASSLGRITYEQYF
TRBV4-3	15	NA	once	TRBJ2-5	TGCGCCAGCAGCCAACTTGGGACAACACAAGAGACCCAGTACTTC	CASSQLGTTQETQYF
TRBV7-6	15	NA	once	TRBJ2-2	TGTGCCAGCAGCCCCCGGGCGTCAAGTGGGGGGGAGCTGTTTTTT	CASSPRASSGGELFF
TRBV6-1	13	NA	NA	TRBJ2-7	TGTGCCAGCAGTGACGAACGGTCCTACGAGCAGTACTTC	CASSDERSYEQYF
TRBV11-2	14	TRBD2	NA	TRBJ2-7	TGTGCCAGCAGCGTACTAGCGGGAGGGTACGAGCAGTACTTC	CASSVLAGGYEQYF
TRBV5-6	15	NA	NA	TRBJ2-7	TGTGCCAGCAGCCCGCCAGCTCAGCGGTCGCACGAGCAGTACTTC	CASSPPAQRSHEQYF
TRBV25-1	15	NA	once	TRBJ2-3	TGTGCCAGCAGTAGATTCAGGGGTAGCACAGATACGCAGTATTTT	CASSRFRGSTDTQYF
TRBV13	15	NA	NA	TRBJ2-5	TGTGCCAGCAGCTCGTCTAGCAAGTGGAAAGAGACCCAGTACTTC	CASSSSSKWKETQYF
TRBV7-2	18	TRBD2	NA	TRBJ2-1	TGTGCCAGCAGCCCCCGGGGGGTGTGGCGGGAGGGTCTGAATGAGCAGTTCTTC	CASSPRGVWREGLNEQFF
TRBV30	13	NA	NA	TRBJ1-2	TGTGCCTGGAGTTTCACCAAACAGGAGAGCTACACCTTC	CAWSFTKQESYTF
TRBV7-8	13	NA	NA	TRBJ2-3	TGTGCCAGCAGCTTATATCTCACAGATACGCAGTATTTT	CASSLYLTDTQYF
TRBV7-9	16	NA	NA	TRBJ2-7	TGTGCCAGCAGCCCAAGCGTCGCCACGGTGGTTGACGAGCAGTACTTC	CASSPSVATVVDEQYF
TRBV27	15	TRBD2	NA	TRBJ2-2	TGTGCCAGCCGCCAGAGCGGGATCAACACCGGGGAGCTGTTTTTT	CASRQSGINTGELFF
TRBV5-1	14	NA	NA	TRBJ2-7	TGCGCCAGCAGCTTGACAGGCAGCTCCTACGAGCAGTACTTC	CASSLTGSSYEQYF